Described below is a single T cell receptor beta chain sequence and its context. What it binds is not known. Trimming pared 0 bases from V and 2 bases from J, leaving 18 bases between. This CDR3 spans 18 amino acids. Germline V gene sequence: CDR1 LNHNV, CDR2 YYDKDF (reference sequence). This entry is derived from a study of Ad26.COV2.S vaccination and SARS-CoV-2 variants. The study, taken as a whole, reports: Estimates derived from TCR breadth and depth analyses may have underestimated total T cell responses.

Treatment noted: roughly 19 received Ad26.COV2.S at low or high dose, single or two shots; 5 received placebo; per-sample allocation not given. At day 63 after the first vaccine or placebo injection, samples were drawn. Profiling relied on immunoSEQ multiplex PCR, and the TCRdb table lists in-frame clones only, not all of them. The data show hundreds of thousands of clones, with around 92% seen just once and about 1.5% held by the top ten. The sequencing here drew on peripheral blood, taken in a trial of Ad26.COV2.S vaccine versus placebo. This clonotype was sampled from a person between 18 and 59 years old who received the Ad26.COV2.S COVID-19 vaccine or a placebo. The rearrangement joins TRBV15 to TRBJ2-3; weak D call: TRBD2 (6 bases). The CDR3 bases are TGTGCCACCAGCAGAGATCGCGGTAGCGGTTTAGTCACAGATACGCAGTATTTT. It yields the protein CATSRDRGSGLVTDTQYF.